This TCR beta chain stems from a study of CD8 T cells in Susac syndrome. TEMRA cells were FACS-enriched, unlike CD8+ and CD4+ T cells, which were negatively isolated. Random-hexamer reverse transcription was applied to roughly 0.5 to 1 ug RNA. With immunoSEQ multiplex PCR, TCR beta CDR3 was amplified across 54 Vbeta and 13 Jbeta. TCRdb re-analysed the immunoSEQ multiplex PCR reads in MiXCR, keeping a single row per CDR3 protein. The data hold 150,000 to 200,000 distinct CDR3 sequences, with around 94% observed a single time. CDR1 is DFQATT and CDR2 is SNEGSKA in the germline V gene (reference sequence). There are 14 residues in the CDR3. Trimming stripped 5 bases from V and 1 base from J, with 12 bases between.

The rearrangement links TRBV20-1 to TRBJ2-1; D perhaps matches TRBD2 (6 bases). The sample consisted of CD4+ T cells from PBMCs. This TCR was recovered from a human donor in good health. CDR3 coding DNA: TGCAGTGCTGGACGGGGGATTTCCTACAATGAGCAGTTCTTC. Its translation: CSAGRGISYNEQFF.